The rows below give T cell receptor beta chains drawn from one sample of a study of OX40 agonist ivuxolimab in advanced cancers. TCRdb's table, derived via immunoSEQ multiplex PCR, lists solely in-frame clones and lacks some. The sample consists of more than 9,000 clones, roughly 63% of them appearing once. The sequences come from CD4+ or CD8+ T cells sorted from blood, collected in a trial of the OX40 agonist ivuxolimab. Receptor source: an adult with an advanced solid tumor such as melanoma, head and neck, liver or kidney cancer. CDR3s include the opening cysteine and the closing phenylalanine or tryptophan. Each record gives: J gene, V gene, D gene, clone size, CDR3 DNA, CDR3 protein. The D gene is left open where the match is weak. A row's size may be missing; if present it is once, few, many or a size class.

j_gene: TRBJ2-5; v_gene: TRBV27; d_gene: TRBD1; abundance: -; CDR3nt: TGTGCCAGCAGTTCGGACAGGGGGCGGGGGACCCAGTACTTC; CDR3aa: CASSSDRGRGTQYF
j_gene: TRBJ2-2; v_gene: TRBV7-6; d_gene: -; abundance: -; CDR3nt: TGTGCCAGCAGCCATGGACTTTTAACCGGGGAGCTGTTTTTT; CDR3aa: CASSHGLLTGELFF
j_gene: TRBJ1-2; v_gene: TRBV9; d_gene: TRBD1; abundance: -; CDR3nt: TGTGCCAGCAGCAGTAGCCCAGACAGGGGGACTAACTATGGCTACACCTTC; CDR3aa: CASSSSPDRGTNYGYTF
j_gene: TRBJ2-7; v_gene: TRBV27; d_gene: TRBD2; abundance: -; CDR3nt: TGTGCCAGCAGCTCTAGCGGGAGGGCCTCGTGCTACGAGCAGTACTTC; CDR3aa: CASSSSGRASCYEQYF
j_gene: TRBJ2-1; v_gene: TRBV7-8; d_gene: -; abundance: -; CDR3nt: TGTGCCAGCAGATCAAATAGAGATGAGCAGTTCTTC; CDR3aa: CASRSNRDEQFF
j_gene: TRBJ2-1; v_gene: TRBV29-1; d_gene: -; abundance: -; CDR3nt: TGCAGCGTTGTGGCAGGGAACAATGAGCAGTTCTTC; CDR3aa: CSVVAGNNEQFF
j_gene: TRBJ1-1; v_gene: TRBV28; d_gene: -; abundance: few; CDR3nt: TGTGCCAGCAGTGGGAGGGCTTTCTTT; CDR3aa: CASSGRAFF
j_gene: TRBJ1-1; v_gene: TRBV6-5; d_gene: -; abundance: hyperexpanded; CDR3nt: TGTGCCAGCAGTGGAGGTACAAGGGCCACTGAAGCTTTCTTT; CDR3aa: CASSGGTRATEAFF
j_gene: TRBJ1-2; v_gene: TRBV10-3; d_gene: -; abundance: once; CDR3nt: TGCGCCACCTCCCCAGAACACCCCTATGGCTACACCTTC; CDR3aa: CATSPEHPYGYTF
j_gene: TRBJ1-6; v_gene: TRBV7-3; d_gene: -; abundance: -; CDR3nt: TGTGCCAGCAGTCGTACTGCCTTGCCGACCCATAATTCACCCCTCCACTTT; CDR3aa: CASSRTALPTHNSPLHF
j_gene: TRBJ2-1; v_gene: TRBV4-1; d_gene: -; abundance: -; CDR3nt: TGCGCCAGCAGCCTAGGGGGTGTTGGCTACAATGAGCAGTTCTTC; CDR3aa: CASSLGGVGYNEQFF
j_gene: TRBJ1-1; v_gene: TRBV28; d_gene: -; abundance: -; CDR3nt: TGTGCCAGCAGTTTTCCCATGCGGAACACTGAAGCTTTCTTT; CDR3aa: CASSFPMRNTEAFF
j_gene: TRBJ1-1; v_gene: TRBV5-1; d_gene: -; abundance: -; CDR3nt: TGCGCCAGCAGACCCAGGGGTCAAGGGGACACTGAAGCTTTCTTT; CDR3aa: CASRPRGQGDTEAFF
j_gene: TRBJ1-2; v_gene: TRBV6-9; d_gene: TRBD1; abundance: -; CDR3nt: TGTGCCAGCAGTTGGGGGGACAGTAATAACTATGGCTACACCTTC; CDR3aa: CASSWGDSNNYGYTF
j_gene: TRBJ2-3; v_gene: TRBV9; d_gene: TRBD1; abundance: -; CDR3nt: TGTGCCAGCAGCGGACAGGGAAGCACAGATACGCAGTATTTT; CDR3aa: CASSGQGSTDTQYF
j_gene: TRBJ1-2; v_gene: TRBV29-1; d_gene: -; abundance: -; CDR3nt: TGCAGCGCCCCCGGGAGGGGTGGCTACACCTTC; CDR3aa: CSAPGRGGYTF
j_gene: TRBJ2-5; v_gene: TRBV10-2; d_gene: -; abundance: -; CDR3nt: TGCGCCAGCAGTGACAGGGGTCAAGAGACCCAGTACTTC; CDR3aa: CASSDRGQETQYF
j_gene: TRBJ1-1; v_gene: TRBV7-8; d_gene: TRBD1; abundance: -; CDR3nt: TGTGCCAGCAGCTACCAGGGGGGATGGTTCACTGAAGCTTTCTTT; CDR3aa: CASSYQGGWFTEAFF
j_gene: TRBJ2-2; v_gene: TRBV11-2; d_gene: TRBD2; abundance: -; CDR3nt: TGTGCCAGCAGCTCTACTCTAGCGGGAAGGACCGGGGAGCTGTTTTTT; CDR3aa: CASSSTLAGRTGELFF
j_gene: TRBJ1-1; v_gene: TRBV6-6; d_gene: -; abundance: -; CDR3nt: TGTGCCAGCACCCGAGAGTCCGGGAATGAAGCTTTCTTT; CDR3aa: CASTRESGNEAFF
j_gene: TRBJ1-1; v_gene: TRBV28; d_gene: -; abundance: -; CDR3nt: TGTGCCAGCAGCTGGGACATGGACACTGAAGCTTTCTTT; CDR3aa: CASSWDMDTEAFF
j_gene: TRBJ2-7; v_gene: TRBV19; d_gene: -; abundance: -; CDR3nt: TGTGCCAGTGCCGCTAAGGGCCATACCTACTACGAGCAGTACTTC; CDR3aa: CASAAKGHTYYEQYF
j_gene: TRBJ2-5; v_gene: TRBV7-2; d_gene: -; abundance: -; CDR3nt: TGTGCCAGCAGCTTAGGATCTAGCGTGGGGTACCAAGAGACCCAGTACTTC; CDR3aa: CASSLGSSVGYQETQYF
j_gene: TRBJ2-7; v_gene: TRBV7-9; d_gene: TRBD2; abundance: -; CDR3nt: TGTGCCAGCAGCGGGGGACTAGCGGGAAACTACGAGCAGTACTTC; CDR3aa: CASSGGLAGNYEQYF